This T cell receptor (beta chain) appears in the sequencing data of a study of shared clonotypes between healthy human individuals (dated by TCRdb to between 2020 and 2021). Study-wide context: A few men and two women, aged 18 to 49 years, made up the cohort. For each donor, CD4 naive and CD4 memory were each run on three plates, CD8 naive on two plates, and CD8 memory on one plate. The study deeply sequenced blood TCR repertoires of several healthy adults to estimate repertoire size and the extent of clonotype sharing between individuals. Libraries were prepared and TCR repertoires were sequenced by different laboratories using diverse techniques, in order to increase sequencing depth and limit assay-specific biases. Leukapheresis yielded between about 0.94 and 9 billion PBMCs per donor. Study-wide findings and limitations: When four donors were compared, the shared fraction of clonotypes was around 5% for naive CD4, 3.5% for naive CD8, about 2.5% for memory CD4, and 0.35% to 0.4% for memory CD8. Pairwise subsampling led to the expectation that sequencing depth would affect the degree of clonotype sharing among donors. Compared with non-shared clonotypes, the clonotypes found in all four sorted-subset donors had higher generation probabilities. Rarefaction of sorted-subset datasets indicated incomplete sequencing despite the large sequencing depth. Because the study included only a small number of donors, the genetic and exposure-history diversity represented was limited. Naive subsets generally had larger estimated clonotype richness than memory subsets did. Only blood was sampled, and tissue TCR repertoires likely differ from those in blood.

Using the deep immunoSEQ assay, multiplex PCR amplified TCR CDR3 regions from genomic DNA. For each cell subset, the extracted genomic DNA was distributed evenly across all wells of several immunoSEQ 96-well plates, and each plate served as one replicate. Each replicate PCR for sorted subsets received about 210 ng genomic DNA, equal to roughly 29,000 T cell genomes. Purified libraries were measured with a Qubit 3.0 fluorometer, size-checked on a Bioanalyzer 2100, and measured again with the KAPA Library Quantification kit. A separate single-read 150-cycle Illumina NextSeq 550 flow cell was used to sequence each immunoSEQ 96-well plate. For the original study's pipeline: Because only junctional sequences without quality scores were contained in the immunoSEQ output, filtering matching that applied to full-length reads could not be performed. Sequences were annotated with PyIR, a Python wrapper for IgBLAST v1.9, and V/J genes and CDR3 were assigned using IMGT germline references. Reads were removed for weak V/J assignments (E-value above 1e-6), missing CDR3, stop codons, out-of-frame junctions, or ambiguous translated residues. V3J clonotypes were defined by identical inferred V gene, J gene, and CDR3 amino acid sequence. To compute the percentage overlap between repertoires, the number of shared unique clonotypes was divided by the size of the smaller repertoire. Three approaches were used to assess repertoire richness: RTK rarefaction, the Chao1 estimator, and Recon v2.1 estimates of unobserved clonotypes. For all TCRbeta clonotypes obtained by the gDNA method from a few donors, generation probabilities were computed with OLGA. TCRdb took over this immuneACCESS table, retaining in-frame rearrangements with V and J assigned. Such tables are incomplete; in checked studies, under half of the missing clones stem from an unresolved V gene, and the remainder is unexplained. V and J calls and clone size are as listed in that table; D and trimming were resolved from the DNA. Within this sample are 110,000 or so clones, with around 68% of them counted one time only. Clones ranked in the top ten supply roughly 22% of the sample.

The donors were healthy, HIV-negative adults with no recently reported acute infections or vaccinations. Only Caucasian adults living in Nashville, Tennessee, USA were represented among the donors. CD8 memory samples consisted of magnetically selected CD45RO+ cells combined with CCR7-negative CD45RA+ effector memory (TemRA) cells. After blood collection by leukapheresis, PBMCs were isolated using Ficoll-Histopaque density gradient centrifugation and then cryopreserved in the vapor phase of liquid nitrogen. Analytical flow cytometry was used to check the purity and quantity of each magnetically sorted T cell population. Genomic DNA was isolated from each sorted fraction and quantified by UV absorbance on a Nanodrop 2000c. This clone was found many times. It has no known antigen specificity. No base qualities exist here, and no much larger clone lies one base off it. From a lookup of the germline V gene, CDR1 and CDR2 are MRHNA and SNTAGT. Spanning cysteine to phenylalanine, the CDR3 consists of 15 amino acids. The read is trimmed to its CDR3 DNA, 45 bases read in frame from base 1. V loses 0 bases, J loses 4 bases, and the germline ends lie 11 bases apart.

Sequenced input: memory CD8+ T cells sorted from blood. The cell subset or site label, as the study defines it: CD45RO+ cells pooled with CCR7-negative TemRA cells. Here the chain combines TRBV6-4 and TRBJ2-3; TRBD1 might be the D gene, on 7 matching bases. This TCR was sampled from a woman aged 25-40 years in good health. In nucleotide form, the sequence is TGTGCCAGCAGTGACTCGGTCAGGGGGGCAGATACGCAGTATTTT. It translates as CASSDSVRGADTQYF.